This note documents a single T cell receptor beta chain sequence. Only in-frame clones appear in the TCRdb table, and some are missing; sequencing was by immunoSEQ multiplex PCR. The table lists roughly 100,000 clones, around 85% of them singletons. These data come from a study of radiotherapy plus CTLA-4 blockade in lung cancer. Looked up from germline, CDR1 is SGHRS and CDR2 is YFSETQ. This CDR3 is 17 amino acids long. V was pared by 4 bases and J by 3 bases, with 5 bases of the junction left unmatched. Sequencing was performed on peripheral blood, taken from a patient treated with radiotherapy plus ipilimumab. The TCR sequence derives from a human donor with non-small cell lung cancer that progressed on radiotherapy plus ipilimumab. Some clones in this sample may be carry-over from other donors' samples. The chain carries TRBV5-1 and TRBJ2-3; TRBD2 agrees at 16 bases. This CDR3 reads CASSPGTSGGATDTQYF. CDR3 bases: TGCGCCAGCAGCCCCGGGACTAGCGGGGGGGCAACAGATACGCAGTATTTT.